This T cell receptor beta chain was recovered during a study of memory CD4+ T cells and cytomegalovirus serostatus. Study findings and constraints: Of 164 reported CMV TCRbeta sequences, roughly 67 were found in memory CD4+ repertoires.

The length of the CDR3 is 17 residues. The germline V gene has CDR1 SGHNT and CDR2 YYREEE (reference sequence). With V trimmed by 4 bases and J by 2 bases, 13 bases remained unmatched. Single viable CD3+CD4+CD8-CD45RO+ cells were sorted as the memory CD4+ T cells. Concerning this clone itself: Its antigen is currently unknown.

Under the authors' procedure: After removing out-of-frame reads, around 2,000,000 distinct TCRbeta sequences remained. TCRdb's table, derived via immunoSEQ multiplex PCR, lists solely in-frame clones and lacks some. Clonal size and the V and J genes are those of that table, whereas D and trimming came from the DNA. Among 27,000 or so clones listed, under 85% were seen once. This TCR was recovered from an adult in good health and CMV-seronegative. Sequenced material: memory CD4+ T cells from blood. The chain employs TRBV5-4 and TRBJ2-3, with 7 nucleotides matching TRBD2. The CDR3 spells CASSTGGLAVYTDTQYF. The CDR3 DNA reads as TGTGCCAGCAGCACTGGTGGGCTAGCGGTGTACACAGATACGCAGTATTTT.